What follows describes a single TCR beta chain. Its antigen is unknown. Base qualities are not at hand, and no much larger clone is one base apart. The sample originates from a study of blood T cell repertoires in COVID-19 (dated by TCRdb to about 2020). Turning to the overall study: The collaborator samples originated in the United States, Italy and Spain and spanned the acute and convalescent phases of COVID-19. The material from the prospective study consisted of cDNA or gDNA derived from T cells, B-cell-depleted T cells, or PBMCs. Deeply sampled blood TCRbeta repertoires from subjects exposed to, actively infected with, or recovered from COVID-19 were included in the dataset. The repertoires were released in a freely available public database intended as a resource for research on the immune response to SARS-CoV-2. The samples were drawn from the first 160 participants of the ongoing ImmuneRACE study and from 950 to 1,500 subjects provided by 6 global collaborators. A de-identified subject ID, COVID-19 status, age in years and sex were almost always included in the sample metadata. Where HLA class I and class II types were available, the types were taken from metadata supplied by the sample provider, not from assay-based typing.

The investigation overall reported the following: How much clinical and demographic metadata was included differed by source and by participant, and the metadata was provided uncurated.

The collaborating institutions used their own protocols to collect whole blood in K2EDTA tubes. For TCRbeta analysis, collaborator samples were shipped as frozen whole blood, as isolated PBMCs, or as DNA extracted from either sample type. Reading the germline V gene (reference sequence) gives CDR1 SGHNT and CDR2 YYREEE. There are 15 amino acids in the CDR3, from cysteine to phenylalanine inclusive. Solely the CDR3 DNA is kept, with 45 bases framed from the first base. Relative to germline, V is missing 1 base and J is missing 2 bases, with 4 bases of the junction outside any gene match. The immunoSEQ Assay, a bias-controlled multiplex PCR, was used to amplify TCRbeta CDR3 regions from genomic DNA. On the authors' methods: Nucleated cell counts per sample were estimated from amplification of reference gene primers within the assay. To quantify the absolute abundance of each unique TCRbeta CDR3 rearrangement, sequence reads were collapsed and filtered. For each sample, productive Simpson clonality was calculated as the square root of Simpson's diversity index over productive rearrangements. TCRdb took this table from immuneACCESS and kept in-frame rearrangements with V and J called. Such tables lack part of the clones; where checked against another copy, unresolved V genes explain under half of the gap, and the rest is unexplained. V and J calls and clone size are as listed in that table; D and trimming were resolved from the DNA. Here the sample has roughly 60,000 clones; 75% to 90% occur a single time. The top ten clones comprise around 10% of the sample.

This receptor was obtained from a human donor with acute or convalescent COVID-19. The donor label of this sample is uncertain. Sequencing used peripheral blood. This sequence uses TRBV5-4 and TRBJ2-7; 9 of the junction bases match TRBD1. The CDR3 corresponds to CASSLRTGGPYEQYF. The sequenced DNA is TGTGCCAGCAGCTTGCGAACAGGGGGCCCCTACGAGCAGTACTTC.